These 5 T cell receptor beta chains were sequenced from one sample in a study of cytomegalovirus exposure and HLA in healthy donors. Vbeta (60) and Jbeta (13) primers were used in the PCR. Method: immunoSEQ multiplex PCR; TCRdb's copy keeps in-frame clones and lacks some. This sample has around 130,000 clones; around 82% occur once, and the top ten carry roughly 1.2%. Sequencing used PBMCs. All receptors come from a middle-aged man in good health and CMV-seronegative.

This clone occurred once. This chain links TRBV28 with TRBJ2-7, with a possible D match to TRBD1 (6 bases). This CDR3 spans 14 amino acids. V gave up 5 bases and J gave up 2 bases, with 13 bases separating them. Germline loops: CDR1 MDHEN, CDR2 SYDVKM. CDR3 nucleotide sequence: TGTGCCAGCAGTCCCCCGGACAGAGCCTACGAGCAGTACTTC. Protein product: CASSPPDRAYEQYF.

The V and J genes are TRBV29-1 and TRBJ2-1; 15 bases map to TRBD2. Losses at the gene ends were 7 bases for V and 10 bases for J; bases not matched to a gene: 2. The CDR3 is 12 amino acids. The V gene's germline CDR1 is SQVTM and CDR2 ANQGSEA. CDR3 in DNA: TGCAGCGCGGGACTAGCGGGAGGCGAGCAGTTCTTC. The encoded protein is CSAGLAGGEQFF.

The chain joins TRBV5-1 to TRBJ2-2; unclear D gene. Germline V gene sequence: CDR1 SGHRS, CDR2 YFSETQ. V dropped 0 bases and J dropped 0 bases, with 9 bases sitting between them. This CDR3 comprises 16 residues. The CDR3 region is CASSLDGQSNTGELFF. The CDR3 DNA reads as TGCGCCAGCAGCTTGGATGGTCAGTCGAACACCGGGGAGCTGTTTTTT.

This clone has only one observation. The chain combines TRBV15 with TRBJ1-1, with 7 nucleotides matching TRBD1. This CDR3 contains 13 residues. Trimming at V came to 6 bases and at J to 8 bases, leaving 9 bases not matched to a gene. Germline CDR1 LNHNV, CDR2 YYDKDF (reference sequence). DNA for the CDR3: TGTGCCACCAGAGGGGACAGCAGGAGGGAAGCTTTCTTT. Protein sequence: CATRGDSRREAFF.

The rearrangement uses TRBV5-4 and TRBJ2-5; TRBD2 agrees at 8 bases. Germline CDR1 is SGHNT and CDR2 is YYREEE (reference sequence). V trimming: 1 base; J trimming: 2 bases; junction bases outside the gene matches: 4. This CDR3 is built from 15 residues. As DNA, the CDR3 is TGTGCCAGCAGCTTGCTAGCGGGCACTCAAGAGACCCAGTACTTC. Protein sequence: CASSLLAGTQETQYF.